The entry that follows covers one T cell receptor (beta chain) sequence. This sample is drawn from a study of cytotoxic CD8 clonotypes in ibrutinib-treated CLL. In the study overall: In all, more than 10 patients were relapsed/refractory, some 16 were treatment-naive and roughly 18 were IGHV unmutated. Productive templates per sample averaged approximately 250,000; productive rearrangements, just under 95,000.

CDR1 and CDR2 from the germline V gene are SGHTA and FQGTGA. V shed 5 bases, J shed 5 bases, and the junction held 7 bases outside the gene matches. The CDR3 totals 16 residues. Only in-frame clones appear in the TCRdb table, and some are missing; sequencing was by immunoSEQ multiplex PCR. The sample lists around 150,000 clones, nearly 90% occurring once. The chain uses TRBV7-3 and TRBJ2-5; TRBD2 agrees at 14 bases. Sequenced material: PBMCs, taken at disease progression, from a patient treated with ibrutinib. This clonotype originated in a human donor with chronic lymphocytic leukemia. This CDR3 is CASSPGLAGVWETQYF. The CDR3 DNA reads TGTGCCAGCAGCCCGGGACTAGCGGGAGTTTGGGAGACCCAGTACTTC.